This T cell receptor (beta chain) was captured in a study of T cell repertoires in cytomegalovirus infection. Study-wide background: Public TCR beta signatures provided an indication of both CMV infection and a matching HLA type.

The V and J ends lost 1 base and 3 bases, in that order; junction bases with no gene match: 4. The CDR3 has 16 residues. The germline V gene has CDR1 SGHTA and CDR2 FQGNSA. This clonotype was found a few times. Its antigen is currently unknown. Study results and limitations: Of the TCR beta families, the public ones yielded a cumulative frequency that identified carriers of CMV plus the relevant HLA. Ex vivo, HLA-C-restricted CMV-specific TCR beta clonotypes prevailed over the rest of the response.

Using its own MiXCR run on the reads, TCRdb lists one record per CDR3 protein. This sample yields about 570,000 distinct CDR3 sequences, of which approximately 40% are seen a single time; roughly 50% belongs to the top ten. Sequencing used cultured PBMCs, obtained from culture after CMV antigen stimulation. The chain has TRBV7-2 and TRBJ2-7; 12 positions agree with TRBD2. This clonotype originated in a human donor in good health (CMV status not recorded). Some clones in this sample may be carry-over from other donors' samples. This CDR3 reads CASSLVLAGGYYEQYF. As DNA, the CDR3 is TGTGCCAGCAGCTTAGTTCTAGCGGGGGGGTACTACGAGCAGTACTTC.